The subject of this entry is one T cell receptor beta chain. What it binds is unknown. Extraction of RNA preceded its reverse transcription into cDNA, which served as the sequencing template. Here immunoSEQ multiplex PCR was the method, and the copy in TCRdb shows in-frame clones only, minus some. The sample records about 180,000 clones, roughly 59% being singletons. This record comes from a study of CD8+ T cells in alopecia areata. Study details: Those treated were given oral tofacitinib at 5 to 10 mg twice daily.

Study-level points and caveats: Normal-skin resident alphabeta T cells also appear among scalp sample sequences.

Germline V gives CDR1 LGHNA, CDR2 YSLEER. Between the trimmed V and J ends, which lost 4 bases and 7 bases, there was a span of 17 bases. CDR3 length: 15 residues. This sequence was found in a human donor with alopecia areata. Specimen: CD4+ T cells sorted from blood, collected at week 0. The chain carries TRBV4-3 and TRBJ1-5; D is perhaps TRBD1 (5 bases). CDR3 sequence (DNA): TGCGCCAGCAGCCGAGAGGGACGAGGGGACCAGCCCCAGCATTTT. Translated, it gives CASSREGRGDQPQHF.